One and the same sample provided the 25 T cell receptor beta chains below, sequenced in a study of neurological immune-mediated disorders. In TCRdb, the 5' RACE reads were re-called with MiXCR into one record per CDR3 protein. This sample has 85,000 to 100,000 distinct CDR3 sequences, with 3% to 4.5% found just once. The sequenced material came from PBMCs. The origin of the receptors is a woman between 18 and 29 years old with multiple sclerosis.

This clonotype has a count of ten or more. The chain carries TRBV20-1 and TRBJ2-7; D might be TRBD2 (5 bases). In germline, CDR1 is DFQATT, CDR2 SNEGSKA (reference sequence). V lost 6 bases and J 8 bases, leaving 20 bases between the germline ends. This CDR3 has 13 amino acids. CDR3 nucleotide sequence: TGCAGTGCCCAAAGCTCTAAGAGGGTTAAGCAGTACTTC. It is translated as CSAQSSKRVKQYF.

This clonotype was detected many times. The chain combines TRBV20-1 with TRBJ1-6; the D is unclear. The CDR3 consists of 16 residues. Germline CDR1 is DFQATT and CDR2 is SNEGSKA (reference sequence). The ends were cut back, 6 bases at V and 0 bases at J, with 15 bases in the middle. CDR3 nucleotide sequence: TGCAGTGCCCAATCGGAACGGGGCTCCTATAATTCACCCCTCCACTTT. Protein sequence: CSAQSERGSYNSPLHF.

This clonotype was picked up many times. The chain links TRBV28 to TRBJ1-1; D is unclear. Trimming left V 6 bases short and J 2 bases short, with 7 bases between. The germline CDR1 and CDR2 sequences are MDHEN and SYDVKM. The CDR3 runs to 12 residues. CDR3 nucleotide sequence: TGTGCCAGCAGCGCCGTTAACACTGAAGCTTTCTTT. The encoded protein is CASSAVNTEAFF.

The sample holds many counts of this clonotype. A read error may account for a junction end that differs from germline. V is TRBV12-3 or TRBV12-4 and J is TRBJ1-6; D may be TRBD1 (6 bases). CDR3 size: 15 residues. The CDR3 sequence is CASSLAGTPNSPLHF. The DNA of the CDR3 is TGTGCCAGCAGTCTAGCCGGGACACCTAATTCACCCCTCCACTTT.

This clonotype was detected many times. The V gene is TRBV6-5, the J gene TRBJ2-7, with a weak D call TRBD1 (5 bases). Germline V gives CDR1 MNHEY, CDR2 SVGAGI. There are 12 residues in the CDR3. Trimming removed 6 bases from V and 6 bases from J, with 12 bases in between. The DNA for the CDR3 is TGTGCCAGCAGCAGTCAGGGATCCGAGCAGTACTTC. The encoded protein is CASSSQGSEQYF.

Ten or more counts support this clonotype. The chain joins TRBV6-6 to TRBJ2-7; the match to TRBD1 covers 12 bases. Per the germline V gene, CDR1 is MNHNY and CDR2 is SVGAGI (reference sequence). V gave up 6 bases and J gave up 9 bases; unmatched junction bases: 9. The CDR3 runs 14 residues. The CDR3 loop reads CASRPGDRGLGQYF. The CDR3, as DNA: TGTGCCAGCAGGCCTGGGGACAGGGGGCTAGGGCAGTACTTC.

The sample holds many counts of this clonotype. The CDR3, as DNA: TGTGCCAGCAGTTTGGCTAGCGGGAGTCTGGCAGAGACCCAGTACTTC. This sequence encodes CASSLASGSLAETQYF. The gene calls are TRBV12-3 or TRBV12-4 and TRBJ2-5, with 10 bases aligning to TRBD2. Losses at the gene ends were 3 bases for V and 4 bases for J; bases not matched to a gene: 8. The CDR3 has 16 amino acids.

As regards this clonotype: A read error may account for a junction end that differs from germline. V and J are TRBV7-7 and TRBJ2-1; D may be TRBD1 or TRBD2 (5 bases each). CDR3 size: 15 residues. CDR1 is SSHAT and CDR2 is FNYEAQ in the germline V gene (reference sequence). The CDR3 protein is CASSLIKGPYNEQFF. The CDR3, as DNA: TGTGCTAGCAGCTTGATTAAGGGACCCTACAATGAGCAGTTCTTC.

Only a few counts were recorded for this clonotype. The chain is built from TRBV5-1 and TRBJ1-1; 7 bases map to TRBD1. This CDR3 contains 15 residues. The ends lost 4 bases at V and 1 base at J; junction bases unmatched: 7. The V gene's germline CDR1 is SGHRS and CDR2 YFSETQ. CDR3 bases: TGCGCCAGCAGCGACCAGGGGGGAGGGAACACTGAAGCTTTCTTT. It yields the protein CASSDQGGGNTEAFF. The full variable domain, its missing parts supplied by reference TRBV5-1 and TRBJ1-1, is KAGVTQTPRYLIKTRGQQVTLSCSPISGHRSVSWYQQTPGQGLQFLFEYFSETQRNKGNFPGRFSGRQFSNSRSEMNVSTLELGDSALYLCASSDQGGGNTEAFFGQGTRLTVV.

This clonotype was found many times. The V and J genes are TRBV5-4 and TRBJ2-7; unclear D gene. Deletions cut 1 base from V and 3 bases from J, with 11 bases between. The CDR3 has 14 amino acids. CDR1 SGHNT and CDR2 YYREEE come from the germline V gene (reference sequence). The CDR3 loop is CASSLRARSYEQYF. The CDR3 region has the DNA TGTGCCAGCAGCTTGAGGGCACGGAGCTACGAGCAGTACTTC. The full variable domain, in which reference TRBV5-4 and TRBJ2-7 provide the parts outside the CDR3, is ETGVTQSPTHLIKTRGQQVTLRCSSQSGHNTVSWYQQALGQGPQFIFQYYREEENGRGNFPPRFSGLQFPNYSSELNVNALELDDSALYLCASSLRARSYEQYFGPGTRLTVT.

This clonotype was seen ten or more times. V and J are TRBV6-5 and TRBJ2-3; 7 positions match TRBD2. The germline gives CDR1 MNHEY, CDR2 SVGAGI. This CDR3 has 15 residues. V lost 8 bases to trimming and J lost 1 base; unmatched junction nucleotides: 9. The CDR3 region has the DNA TGTGCCAGCGCGAGGGGAGGGGAACGCACAGATACGCAGTATTTT. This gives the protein CASARGGERTDTQYF.

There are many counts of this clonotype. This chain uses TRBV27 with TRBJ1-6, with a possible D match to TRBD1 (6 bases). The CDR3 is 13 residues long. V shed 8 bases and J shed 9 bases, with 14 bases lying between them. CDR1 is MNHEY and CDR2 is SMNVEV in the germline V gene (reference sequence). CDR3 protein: CASGGTMGSPLHF. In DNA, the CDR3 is TGTGCCAGCGGGGGGACAATGGGTTCACCCCTCCACTTT.

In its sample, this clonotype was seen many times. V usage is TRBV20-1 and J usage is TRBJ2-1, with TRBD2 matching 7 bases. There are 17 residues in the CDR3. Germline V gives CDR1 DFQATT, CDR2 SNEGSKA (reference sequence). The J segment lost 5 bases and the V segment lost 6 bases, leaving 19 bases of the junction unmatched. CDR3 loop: CSAGSVVVGSGDNEQFF. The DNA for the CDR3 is TGCAGTGCCGGCTCCGTGGTAGTGGGGAGCGGGGACAATGAGCAGTTCTTC.

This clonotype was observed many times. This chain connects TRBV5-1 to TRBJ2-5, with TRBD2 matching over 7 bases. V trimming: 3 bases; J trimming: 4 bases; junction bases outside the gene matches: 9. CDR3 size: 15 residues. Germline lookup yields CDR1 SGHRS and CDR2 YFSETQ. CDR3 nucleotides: TGCGCCAGCAGCTGGTTAGCGGGTCAAGGAGAGACCCAGTACTTC. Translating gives CASSWLAGQGETQYF.

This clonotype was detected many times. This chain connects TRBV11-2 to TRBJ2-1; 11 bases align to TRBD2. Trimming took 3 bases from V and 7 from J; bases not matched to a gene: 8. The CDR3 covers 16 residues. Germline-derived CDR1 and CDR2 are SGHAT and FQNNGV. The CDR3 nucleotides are TGTGCCAGCAGCTTCCAAGTAGCGGGAGGGCCTAATGAGCAGTTCTTC. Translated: CASSFQVAGGPNEQFF.

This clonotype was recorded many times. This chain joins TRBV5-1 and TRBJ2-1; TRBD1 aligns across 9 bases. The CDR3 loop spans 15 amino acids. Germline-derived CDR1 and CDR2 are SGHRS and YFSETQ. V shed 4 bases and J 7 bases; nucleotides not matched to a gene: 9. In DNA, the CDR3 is TGCGCCAGCAGCCGCACAGGGGGCGTAAAGAATGAGCAGTTCTTC. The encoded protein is CASSRTGGVKNEQFF.

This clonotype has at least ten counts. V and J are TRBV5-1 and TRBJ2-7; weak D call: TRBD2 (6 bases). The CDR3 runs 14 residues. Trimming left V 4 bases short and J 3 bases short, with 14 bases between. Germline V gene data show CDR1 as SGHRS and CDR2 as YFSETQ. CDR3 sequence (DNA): TGCGCCAGCAGCCCGGGACTCGTCGTCTACGAGCAGTACTTC. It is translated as CASSPGLVVYEQYF.

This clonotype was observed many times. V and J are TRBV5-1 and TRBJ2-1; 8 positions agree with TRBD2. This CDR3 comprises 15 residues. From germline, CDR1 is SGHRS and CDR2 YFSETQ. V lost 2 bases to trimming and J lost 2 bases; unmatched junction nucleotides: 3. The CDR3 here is CASSFSGATYNEQFF. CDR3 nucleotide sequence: TGCGCCAGCAGCTTTAGCGGGGCAACCTACAATGAGCAGTTCTTC.

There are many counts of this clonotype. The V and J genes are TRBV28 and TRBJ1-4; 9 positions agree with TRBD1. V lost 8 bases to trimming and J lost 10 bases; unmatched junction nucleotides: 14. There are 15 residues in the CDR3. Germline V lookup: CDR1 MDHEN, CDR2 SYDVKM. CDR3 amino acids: CASSPPGTGFGKLFF. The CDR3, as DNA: TGTGCCAGCTCCCCCCCAGGGACAGGGTTCGGAAAACTGTTTTTT.

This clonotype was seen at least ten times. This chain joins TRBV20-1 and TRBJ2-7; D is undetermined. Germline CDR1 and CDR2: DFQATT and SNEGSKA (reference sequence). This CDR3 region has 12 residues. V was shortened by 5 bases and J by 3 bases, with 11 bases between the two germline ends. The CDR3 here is CSARPPDYEQYF. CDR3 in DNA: TGCAGTGCTCGCCCCCCGGACTACGAGCAGTACTTC.

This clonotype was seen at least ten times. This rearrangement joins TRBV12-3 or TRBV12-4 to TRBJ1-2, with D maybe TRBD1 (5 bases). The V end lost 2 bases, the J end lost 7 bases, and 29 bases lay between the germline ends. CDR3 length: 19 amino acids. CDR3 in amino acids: CASSLTRPDGTFLSAGYTF. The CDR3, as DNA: TGTGCCAGCAGTTTAACGCGTCCCGACGGGACTTTCCTGTCGGCTGGCTACACCTTC.

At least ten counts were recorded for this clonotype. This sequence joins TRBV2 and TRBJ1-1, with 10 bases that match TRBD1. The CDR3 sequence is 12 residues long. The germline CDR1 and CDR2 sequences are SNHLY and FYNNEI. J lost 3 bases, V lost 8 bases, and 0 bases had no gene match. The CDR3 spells CASGTGDTEAFF. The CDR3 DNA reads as TGTGCCAGCGGGACAGGGGACACTGAAGCTTTCTTT.

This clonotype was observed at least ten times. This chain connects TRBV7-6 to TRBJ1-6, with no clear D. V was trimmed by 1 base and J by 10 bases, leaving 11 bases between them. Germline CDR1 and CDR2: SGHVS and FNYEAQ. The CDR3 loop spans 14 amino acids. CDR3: CASSLGVVDSPLHF. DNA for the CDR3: TGTGCCAGCAGCTTAGGGGTTGTTGACTCACCCCTCCACTTT.

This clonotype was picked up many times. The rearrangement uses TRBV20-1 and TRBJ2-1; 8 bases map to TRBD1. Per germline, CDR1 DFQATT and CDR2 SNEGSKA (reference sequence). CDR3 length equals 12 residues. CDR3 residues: CRTDRVANEQFF. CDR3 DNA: TGCAGGACGGACAGGGTCGCCAATGAGCAGTTCTTC.

The CDR3 coding sequence is TGTGCCAGCAGCTTGGGTCTCTGGCAGGGGGCGTGGACTGAAGCTTTCTTT. Translated: CASSLGLWQGAWTEAFF. V usage is TRBV5-6 and J usage is TRBJ1-1, with 8 bases lining up with TRBD1. Germline values: CDR1 SGHDT, CDR2 YYEEEE. There are 17 residues in the CDR3. Losses at the gene ends were 0 bases for V and 5 bases for J; bases not matched to a gene: 12.